The rows below give T cell receptor beta chains drawn from one sample of a study of blood T cell repertoires in COVID-19. The data were produced by immunoSEQ multiplex PCR, yet TCRdb's version contains in-frame clones alone and is incomplete. This table has about 310,000 clones, about nine tenths appearing once. Specimen: peripheral blood. The receptors were gathered from a man between 50 and 59 years old with active or convalescent COVID-19. CDR3s include the opening cysteine and the closing phenylalanine or tryptophan. A D gene is named only where the DNA matches it firmly. A clone size is listed for some rows: how often the clone was seen (once, few, many), or a class if it is expanded.

size	V	J	D	DNA	CDR3
.	TRBV2	TRBJ2-2	.	TGTGCCAGCAGACCAACAGGGGGGGTCGGGGAGCTGTTTTTT	CASRPTGGVGELFF
.	TRBV10-3	TRBJ2-5	.	TGTGCCATCAGTGATAGGAGCGGTAACCGGTACCAAGAGACCCAGTACTTC	CAISDRSGNRYQETQYF
once	TRBV7-3	TRBJ2-1	.	TGTGCCAGCAGCTTAACGTTTCGGAATGAGCAGTTCTTC	CASSLTFRNEQFF
.	TRBV30	TRBJ2-2	.	TGTGCCTGGAGTGAACAGGGACCCGGGGAGCTGTTTTTT	CAWSEQGPGELFF
.	TRBV28	TRBJ2-6	.	TGTGCCAGCAGTTTAAGTCAGGGGAACAACGTCCTGACTTTC	CASSLSQGNNVLTF
.	TRBV2	TRBJ1-3	TRBD1	TGTGCCAGCAGACAGGGGGATCCTGGAAACACCATATATTTT	CASRQGDPGNTIYF
.	TRBV7-9	TRBJ1-5	.	TGTGCCAGCAAAGGTGGACGGAGGAGACAGGACCTTACAAATCAGCCCCAGCATTTT	CASKGGRRRQDLTNQPQHF
few	TRBV12-3/TRBV12-4	TRBJ1-1	.	TGTGCCAGCAGTTCCCCCCCAGAAGCTTTCTTT	CASSSPPEAFF
once	TRBV4-3	TRBJ1-1	.	TGCGCCAGCAGCCAAGCACAGGGATATCGGAACACTGAAGCTTTCTTT	CASSQAQGYRNTEAFF
.	TRBV29-1	TRBJ1-1	TRBD1	TGCAGCGTTGAAGGGGACAGCGGGAACACTGAAGCTTTCTTT	CSVEGDSGNTEAFF
once	TRBV6-1	TRBJ1-4	TRBD1	TGTGCCAGCAGTGAGACGACAGGGGGTGGAACTAATGAAAAACTGTTTTTT	CASSETTGGGTNEKLFF
.	TRBV6-6	TRBJ1-3	TRBD1	TGTGCCAGCAGAGGACAGGGGGAGTCCTCTGGAAACACCATATATTTT	CASRGQGESSGNTIYF
.	TRBV2	TRBJ1-5	.	TGTGCCAGCAGTGAAGTCGCGAGAAATCAGCCCCAGCATTTT	CASSEVARNQPQHF
.	TRBV2	TRBJ1-1	.	TGTGCCAGCAGTCCCGCGTTGGCTGAAGCTTTCTTT	CASSPALAEAFF
.	TRBV28	TRBJ1-5	TRBD1	TGTGCCAGCAGTTTAGGGTCGGGACAGCCTTATCAGCCCCAGCATTTT	CASSLGSGQPYQPQHF
once	TRBV4-2	TRBJ1-2	.	TGTGCCAGCAGCCAAGAGACAGTGCTTGGGGGCTACACCTTC	CASSQETVLGGYTF
.	TRBV5-1	TRBJ1-1	TRBD1	TGCGCCAGCAGCTTCCGGGACAGCCTTATGAACACTGAAGCTTTCTTT	CASSFRDSLMNTEAFF
.	TRBV7-9	TRBJ1-3	.	TGTGCCAGCAGCTTAATCCGGGGATCAGCTGGAAACACCATATATTTT	CASSLIRGSAGNTIYF
.	TRBV30	TRBJ2-1	.	TGTGCCTGGAGTTGGGCGGGCACCCCCTCCTACAATGAGCAGTTCTTC	CAWSWAGTPSYNEQFF
.	TRBV7-2	TRBJ1-2	.	TGTGCCAGCAGCTTAGTAGCTGACAGCAACTATGGCTACACCTTC	CASSLVADSNYGYTF
.	TRBV5-1	TRBJ2-3	TRBD2	TGCGCCAGCAGCCTTGGACTAGCGGCAAGCACAGATACGCAGTATTTT	CASSLGLAASTDTQYF
.	TRBV28	TRBJ2-3	TRBD2	TGTGCCAGCAGTTCTCCCGGGACTAGCGGGAGCACAGATACGCAGTATTTT	CASSSPGTSGSTDTQYF
.	TRBV5-1	TRBJ2-1	TRBD2	TGCGCCAGCAGCCCCCCCCGAGGCGGGGGCTCCTACAATGAGCAGTTCTTC	CASSPPRGGGSYNEQFF